This TCR beta chain was observed in a study of OX40 agonist ivuxolimab in advanced cancers. Germline lookup yields CDR1 SQVTM and CDR2 ANQGSEA. V dropped 5 bases and J dropped 5 bases, with 18 bases sitting between them. The CDR3 has 14 amino acids. The repertoire was sequenced with immunoSEQ multiplex PCR; TCRdb's copy has only in-frame clones and lacks some. The table shows under 75,000 clones, with 81% occurring only once. Source: CD4+ or CD8+ T cells sorted from blood, taken in a trial of the OX40 agonist ivuxolimab. The clonotype originates from an adult with an advanced solid tumor such as melanoma, head and neck, liver or kidney cancer. The chain links TRBV29-1 to TRBJ2-5; perhaps TRBD2 as D (6 bases). CDR3 in DNA: TGCAGCGTTCTTCGGACTACCTTCGGGGAGACCCAGTACTTC. Translating gives CSVLRTTFGETQYF.